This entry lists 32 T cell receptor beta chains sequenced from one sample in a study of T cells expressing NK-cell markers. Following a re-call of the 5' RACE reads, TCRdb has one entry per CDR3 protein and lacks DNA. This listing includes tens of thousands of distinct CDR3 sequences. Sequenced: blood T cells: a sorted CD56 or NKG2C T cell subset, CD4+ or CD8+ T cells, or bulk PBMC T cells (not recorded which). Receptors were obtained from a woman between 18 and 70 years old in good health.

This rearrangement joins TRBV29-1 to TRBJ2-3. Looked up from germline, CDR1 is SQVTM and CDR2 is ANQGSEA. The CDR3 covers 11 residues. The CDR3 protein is CSVSSTDTQYF.

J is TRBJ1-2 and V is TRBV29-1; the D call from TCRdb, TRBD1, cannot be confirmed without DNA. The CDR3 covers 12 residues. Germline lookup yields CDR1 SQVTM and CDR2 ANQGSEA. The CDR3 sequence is CSVVGRGSGYTF.

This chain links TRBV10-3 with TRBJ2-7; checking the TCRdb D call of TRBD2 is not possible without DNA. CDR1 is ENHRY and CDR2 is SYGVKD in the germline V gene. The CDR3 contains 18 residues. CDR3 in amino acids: CAISANRVPGGMVDEQYF.

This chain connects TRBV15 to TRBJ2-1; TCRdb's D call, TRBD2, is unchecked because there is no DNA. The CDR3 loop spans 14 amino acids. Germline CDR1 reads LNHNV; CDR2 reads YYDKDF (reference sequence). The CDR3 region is CATKDSGRSYEQFF.

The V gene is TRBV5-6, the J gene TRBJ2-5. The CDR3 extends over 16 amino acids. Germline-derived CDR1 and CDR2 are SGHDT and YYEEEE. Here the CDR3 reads CASSHDSYLGQETQYF.

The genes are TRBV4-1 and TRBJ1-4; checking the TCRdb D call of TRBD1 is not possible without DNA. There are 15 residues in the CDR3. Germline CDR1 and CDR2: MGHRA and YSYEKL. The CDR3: CASSLLVRENEKLFF.

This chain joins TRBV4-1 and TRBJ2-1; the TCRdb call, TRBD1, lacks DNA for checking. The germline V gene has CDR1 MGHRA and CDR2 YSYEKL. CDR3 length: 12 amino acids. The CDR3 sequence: CASKGGSDEQFF.

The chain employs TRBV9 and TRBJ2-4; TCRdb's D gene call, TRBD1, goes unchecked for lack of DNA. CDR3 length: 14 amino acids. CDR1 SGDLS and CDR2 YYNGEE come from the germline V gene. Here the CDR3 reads CASSVGTGKNIQYF.

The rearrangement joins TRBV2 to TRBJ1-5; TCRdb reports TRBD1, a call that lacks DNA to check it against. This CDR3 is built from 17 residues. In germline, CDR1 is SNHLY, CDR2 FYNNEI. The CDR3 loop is CASNTDRARGVDQPQHF.

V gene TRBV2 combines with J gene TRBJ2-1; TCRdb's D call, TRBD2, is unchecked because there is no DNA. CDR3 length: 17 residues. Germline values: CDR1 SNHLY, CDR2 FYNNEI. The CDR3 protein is CASSLLGLAGGPYEQFF.

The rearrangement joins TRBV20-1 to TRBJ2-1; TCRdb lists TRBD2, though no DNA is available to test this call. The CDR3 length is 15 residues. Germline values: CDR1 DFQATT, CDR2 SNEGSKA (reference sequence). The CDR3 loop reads CSTLAGFESYNEQFF.

The CDR3 spells CASSRKGQGGGEQYF. The chain links TRBV5-1 to TRBJ2-7; the TRBD1 assignment by TCRdb is unverifiable without DNA. This CDR3 has 15 amino acids. Germline V gives CDR1 SGHRS, CDR2 YFSETQ.

CDR3 protein: CASSSGGGTNEQFF. This chain links TRBV7-9 with TRBJ2-1; TCRdb returns TRBD1, unconfirmable since there is no DNA. The CDR3 covers 14 residues. Per the germline V gene, CDR1 is SEHNR and CDR2 is FQNEAQ (reference sequence).

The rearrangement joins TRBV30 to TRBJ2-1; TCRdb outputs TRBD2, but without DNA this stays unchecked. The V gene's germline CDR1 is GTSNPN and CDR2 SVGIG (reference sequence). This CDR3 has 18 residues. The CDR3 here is CAWSVLLAGAMMYNEQFF.

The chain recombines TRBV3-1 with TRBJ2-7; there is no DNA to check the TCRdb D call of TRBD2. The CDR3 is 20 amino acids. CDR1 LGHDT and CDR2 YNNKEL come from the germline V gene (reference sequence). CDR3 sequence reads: CASSQDKASGLRGPIYEQYF.

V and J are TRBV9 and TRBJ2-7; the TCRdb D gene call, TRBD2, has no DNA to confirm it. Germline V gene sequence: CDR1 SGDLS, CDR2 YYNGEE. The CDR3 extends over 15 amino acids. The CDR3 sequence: CASSALEGVGDEQYF.

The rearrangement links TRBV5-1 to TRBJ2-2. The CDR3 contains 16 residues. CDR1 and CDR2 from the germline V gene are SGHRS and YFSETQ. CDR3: CASSWRTETNTGELFF.

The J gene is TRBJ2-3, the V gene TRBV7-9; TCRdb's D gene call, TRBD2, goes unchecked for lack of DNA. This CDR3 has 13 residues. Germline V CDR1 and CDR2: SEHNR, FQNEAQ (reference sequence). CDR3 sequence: CASSPASPDTQYF.

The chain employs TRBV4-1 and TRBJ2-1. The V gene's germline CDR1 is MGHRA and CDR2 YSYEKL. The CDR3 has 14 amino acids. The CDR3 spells CASSLLESRGEQFF.

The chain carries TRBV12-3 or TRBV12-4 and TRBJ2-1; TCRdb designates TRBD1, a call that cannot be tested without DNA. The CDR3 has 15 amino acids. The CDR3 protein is CASTSGESTYNEQFF.

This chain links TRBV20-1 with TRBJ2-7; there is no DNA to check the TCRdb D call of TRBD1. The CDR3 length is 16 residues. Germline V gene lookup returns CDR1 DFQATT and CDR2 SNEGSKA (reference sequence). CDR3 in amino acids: CSARPTSTPLSYEQYF.

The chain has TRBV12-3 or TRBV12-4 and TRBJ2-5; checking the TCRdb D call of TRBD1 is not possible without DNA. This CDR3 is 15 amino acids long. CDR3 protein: CASSPPDEEGETQYF.

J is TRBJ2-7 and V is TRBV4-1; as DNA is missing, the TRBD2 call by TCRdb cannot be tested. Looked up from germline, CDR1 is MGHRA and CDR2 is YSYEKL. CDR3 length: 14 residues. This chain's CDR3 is CASSQEGPSYEQYF.

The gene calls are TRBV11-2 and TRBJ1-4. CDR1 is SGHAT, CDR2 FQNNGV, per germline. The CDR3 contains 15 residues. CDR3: CASSTHGATNEKLFF.

CDR3 residues: CAISESGQGAGNSGYTF. The V and J genes are TRBV10-3 and TRBJ1-2; lacking DNA, the TRBD1 call made by TCRdb goes unchecked. This CDR3 spans 17 amino acids. CDR1 is ENHRY, CDR2 SYGVKD, per germline.

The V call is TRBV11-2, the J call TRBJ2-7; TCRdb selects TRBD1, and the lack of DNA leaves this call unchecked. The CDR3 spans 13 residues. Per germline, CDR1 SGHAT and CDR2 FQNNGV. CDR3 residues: CASSLTGDYEQYF.

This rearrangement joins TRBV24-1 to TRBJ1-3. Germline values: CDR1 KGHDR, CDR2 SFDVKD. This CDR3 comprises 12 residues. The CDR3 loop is CATSRSGNTIYF.

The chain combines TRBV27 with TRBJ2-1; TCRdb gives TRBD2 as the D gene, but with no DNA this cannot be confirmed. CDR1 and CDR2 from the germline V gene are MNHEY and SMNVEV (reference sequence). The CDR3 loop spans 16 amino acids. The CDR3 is CASSPRLGRSDNEQFF.

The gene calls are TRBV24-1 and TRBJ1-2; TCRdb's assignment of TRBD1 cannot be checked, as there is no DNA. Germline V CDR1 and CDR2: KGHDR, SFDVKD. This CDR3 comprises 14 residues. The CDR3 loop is CATSDGTGPSGYTF.

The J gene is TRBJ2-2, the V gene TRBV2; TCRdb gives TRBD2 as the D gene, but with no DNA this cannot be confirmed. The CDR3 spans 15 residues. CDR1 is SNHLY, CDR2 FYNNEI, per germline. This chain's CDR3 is CASSNPTSRPRELFF. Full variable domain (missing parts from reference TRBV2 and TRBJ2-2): EPEVTQTPSHQVTQMGQEVILRCVPISNHLYFYWYRQILGQKVEFLVSFYNNEISEKSEIFDDQFSVERPDGSNFTLKIRSTKLEDSAMYFCASSNPTSRPRELFFGEGSRLTVL.

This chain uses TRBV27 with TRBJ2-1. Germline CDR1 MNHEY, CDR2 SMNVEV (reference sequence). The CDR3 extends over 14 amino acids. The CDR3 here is CASSLSSSKNEQFF.

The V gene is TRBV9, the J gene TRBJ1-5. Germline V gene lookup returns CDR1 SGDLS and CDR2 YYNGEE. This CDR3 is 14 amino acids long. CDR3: CASSVADSNQPQHF.